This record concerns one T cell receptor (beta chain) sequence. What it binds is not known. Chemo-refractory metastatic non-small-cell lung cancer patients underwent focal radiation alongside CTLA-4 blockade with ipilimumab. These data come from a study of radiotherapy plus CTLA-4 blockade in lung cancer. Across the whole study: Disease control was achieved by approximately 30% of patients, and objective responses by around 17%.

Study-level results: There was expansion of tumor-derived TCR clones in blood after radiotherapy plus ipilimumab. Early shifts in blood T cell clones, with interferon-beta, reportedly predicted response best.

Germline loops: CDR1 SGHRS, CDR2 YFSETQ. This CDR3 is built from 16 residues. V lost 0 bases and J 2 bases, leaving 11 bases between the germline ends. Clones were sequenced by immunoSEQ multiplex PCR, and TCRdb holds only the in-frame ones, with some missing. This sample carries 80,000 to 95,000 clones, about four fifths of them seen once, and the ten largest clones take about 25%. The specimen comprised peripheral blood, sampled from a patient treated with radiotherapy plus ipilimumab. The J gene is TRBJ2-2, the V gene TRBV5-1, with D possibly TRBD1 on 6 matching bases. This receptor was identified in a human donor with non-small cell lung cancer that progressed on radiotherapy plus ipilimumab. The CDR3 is CASSLDPGTNTGELFF. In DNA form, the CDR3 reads TGCGCCAGCAGCTTGGATCCAGGGACAAACACCGGGGAGCTGTTTTTT. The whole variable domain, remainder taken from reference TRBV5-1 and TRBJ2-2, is KAGVTQTPRYLIKTRGQQVTLSCSPISGHRSVSWYQQTPGQGLQFLFEYFSETQRNKGNFPGRFSGRQFSNSRSEMNVSTLELGDSALYLCASSLDPGTNTGELFFGEGSRLTVL.